The TCR beta chain described here comes from a study of cytomegalovirus exposure and HLA in healthy donors. Trimming took 4 bases from V and 1 from J; bases not matched to a gene: 2. CDR1 is WSHSY and CDR2 is SAAADI in the germline V gene. There are 16 residues in the CDR3. The study ran its PCR with 60 Vbeta and 13 Jbeta primers. Using immunoSEQ multiplex PCR, the repertoire was profiled, and TCRdb retains in-frame clones only, with some absent. The sample has tens of thousands of clones, 65% to 70% seen once. This receptor was taken from a male donor in good health and CMV-seropositive. Material: PBMCs. This sequence joins TRBV10-2 and TRBJ2-6; 9 bases map to TRBD1. The chain's CDR3 is CASSVDRGSGANVLTF. DNA for the CDR3: TGCGCCAGCAGTGTAGACAGGGGGTCTGGGGCCAACGTCCTGACTTTC.